These T cell receptor beta chains were read from a single sample in a study of OX40 agonist ivuxolimab in advanced cancers. Data came from immunoSEQ multiplex PCR; TCRdb stores just in-frame clones and leaves some out. The repertoire holds roughly 58,000 clones, with approximately 86% as singletons. Here the sequenced sample was CD4+ or CD8+ T cells sorted from blood, taken in a trial of the OX40 agonist ivuxolimab. Receptor source: an adult with an advanced solid tumor such as melanoma, head and neck, liver or kidney cancer. The CDR3 runs from the conserved cysteine through the conserved F or W. The D gene is left open where the match is weak. Size values are once, few and many counts, or a class for expanded clones, and some rows have none.

v_gene	d_gene	j_gene	abundance	CDR3nt	CDR3aa
TRBV4-1	NA	TRBJ2-4	NA	TGCGCCAGCAGCCAAGATGGGCAGTTGAATCTAGCCAAAAACATTCAGTACTTC	CASSQDGQLNLAKNIQYF
TRBV6-4	NA	TRBJ2-7	NA	TGTGCCAGTTTTAGTCCCTACGAGCAGTACTTC	CASFSPYEQYF
TRBV28	TRBD2	TRBJ2-5	NA	TGTGCCAGCAGTAGCGGGAGCCAAGAGACCCAGTACTTC	CASSSGSQETQYF
TRBV7-3	NA	TRBJ2-2	NA	TGTGCCAGCAGCCGGACGGTCACCGGGGAGCTGTTTTTT	CASSRTVTGELFF
TRBV5-1	TRBD2	TRBJ2-1	NA	TGCGCCAGCGCTGGACTAGCGGGAGGGAATGAGCAGTTCTTC	CASAGLAGGNEQFF
TRBV2	NA	TRBJ2-7	few	TGTGCCAGCAGTGAACGGGGACTTCTGGCGTCCGAGCAGTACTTC	CASSERGLLASEQYF
TRBV16	NA	TRBJ2-3	NA	TGTGCCAGCAGCCAATCTACAGGGTTGGATACGCAGTATTTT	CASSQSTGLDTQYF
TRBV28	TRBD1	TRBJ1-4	once	TGTGCCAGCAGTGTGACAGGGCGAGAAAAACTGTTTTTT	CASSVTGREKLFF
TRBV15	NA	TRBJ2-1	NA	TGTGCCACCAGCAGTGGGCAGTCCTACAATGAGCAGTTCTTC	CATSSGQSYNEQFF
TRBV19	NA	TRBJ1-1	NA	TGTGCCAGTAGTTTCAAATTAGAGGGGGGCACTGAAGCTTTCTTT	CASSFKLEGGTEAFF
TRBV21-1	NA	TRBJ2-7	NA	TGTGCCAGCAGCTCCCCCGGGGACAGGTTATCCTACGAGCAGTACTTC	CASSSPGDRLSYEQYF
TRBV6-6	TRBD2	TRBJ2-2	NA	TGTGCCAGCAGCTTTTGGACTAGCGGGACCGGGGAGCTGTTTTTT	CASSFWTSGTGELFF
TRBV27	TRBD2	TRBJ2-1	NA	TGTGCCAGCGCCCGGTTCGGGGGGAGCTCCTACAATGAGCAGTTCTTC	CASARFGGSSYNEQFF
TRBV5-1	NA	TRBJ1-6	NA	TGCGCCAGCAGATGGTCAGCGAAGGATAATTCACCCCTCCACTTT	CASRWSAKDNSPLHF
TRBV6-1	TRBD2	TRBJ2-1	NA	TGTGCCAGCAGATTAGCGGGAGAACTTCTCAATGAGCAGTTCTTC	CASRLAGELLNEQFF
TRBV5-6	NA	TRBJ1-5	once	TGTGCCAGCAGCTCCTTTAAAAACGACGGAAAAGGGTCCAATCAGCCCCAGCATTTT	CASSSFKNDGKGSNQPQHF
TRBV19	NA	TRBJ2-5	NA	TGTGCCAGTAGTCAAAGGGAAGAGACCCAGTACTTC	CASSQREETQYF
TRBV7-2	TRBD1	TRBJ2-7	once	TGTGCCAGCAGCTTAGCGATTGGACAGGGCTCCTACGAGCAGTACTTC	CASSLAIGQGSYEQYF
TRBV6-1	NA	TRBJ2-7	NA	TGTGCCAGCAAAGATTCGGAAGGGTGGGGCGAGCAGTACTTC	CASKDSEGWGEQYF
TRBV11-2	TRBD2	TRBJ2-3	NA	TGTGCCAGCAGCTTAGCCAGCGGGAGAATAGATACGCAGTATTTT	CASSLASGRIDTQYF
TRBV30	NA	TRBJ1-1	NA	TGTGCCTGGAGTGTACGTAGGTCAGGGATGGGATCGCCGCCTGAAGCTTTCTTT	CAWSVRRSGMGSPPEAFF
TRBV6-5	TRBD2	TRBJ2-2	NA	TGTGCCAGCAGAGACAGACTAGCGGGCACCGGGGAGCTGTTTTTT	CASRDRLAGTGELFF
TRBV6-1	TRBD2	TRBJ2-3	NA	TGTGCCGGGACTAGCGGGAGATTCGGCACAGATACGCAGTATTTT	CAGTSGRFGTDTQYF
TRBV5-1	NA	TRBJ2-7	few	TGCGCCAGCAGCTTGGACGCTACCTACGAGCAGTACTTC	CASSLDATYEQYF
TRBV5-4	NA	TRBJ2-3	NA	TGTGCCAGCAGCTTGGCTACAGATACGCAGTATTTT	CASSLATDTQYF
TRBV30	NA	TRBJ1-4	once	TGTGCCTGGAGACCAGGGGAAAAACTGTTTTTT	CAWRPGEKLFF
TRBV12-5	NA	TRBJ2-1	once	TGTGCTAGTGGGAAGTGGAATGAGCAGTTCTTC	CASGKWNEQFF
TRBV6-5	NA	TRBJ1-2	once	TGTGCCAGCAGTAACGGACTAGGCTACACCTTC	CASSNGLGYTF
TRBV28	NA	TRBJ2-2	NA	TGTGCCAGCAGCCGACACTACCAGGGGGGCACCGGGGAGCTGTTTTTT	CASSRHYQGGTGELFF
TRBV28	NA	TRBJ2-3	NA	TGTGCCAGCAGTTCCCCGCTGGGTACGCAGTATTTT	CASSSPLGTQYF
TRBV11-2	NA	TRBJ2-1	few	TGTGCCAGCATCAAAGGGGTAGACTACAATGAGCAGTTCTTC	CASIKGVDYNEQFF
TRBV10-3	TRBD1	TRBJ2-7	NA	TGTGCCATCAGCCCCGGGACAGGGGTCCCCGAGCAGTACTTC	CAISPGTGVPEQYF
TRBV30	NA	TRBJ2-5	NA	TGTGCCTGGAGTGTCGGGTCAGAGACCCAGTACTTC	CAWSVGSETQYF
TRBV5-4	NA	TRBJ2-5	NA	TGTGCCAGCAGAAGGGTCCCTAGCGCGCTGGGGGAGACCCAGTACTTC	CASRRVPSALGETQYF
TRBV30	NA	TRBJ1-5	NA	TGTGCCTGGAGAGGACGGGAAAATCAGCCCCAGCATTTT	CAWRGRENQPQHF
TRBV19	TRBD1	TRBJ1-1	NA	TGTGCCAGTAAGGTCTCACGGACAGGGTATAACACTGAAGCTTTCTTT	CASKVSRTGYNTEAFF
TRBV4-3	NA	TRBJ1-6	NA	TGCGCCTGCGCCAGCATGGCTCCAATTGGATGTTCACCCCTCCACTTT	CACASMAPIGCSPLHF
TRBV29-1	NA	TRBJ2-1	NA	TGCAGCGGACAGGGACGGGGGGATTACAATGAGCAGTTCTTC	CSGQGRGDYNEQFF
TRBV7-3	TRBD1	TRBJ2-2	NA	TGTGCCAGCAGCCCGGACAGGTTCGGGGAGCTGTTTTTT	CASSPDRFGELFF
TRBV7-2	TRBD2	TRBJ2-7	few	TGTGCCAGCAGCTCGAGCGGGGGCCCCTACGAGCAGTACTTC	CASSSSGGPYEQYF
TRBV6-1	TRBD1	TRBJ1-6	NA	TGTGCCAGCAGTGAATTGCGGGGACAGCCTAATAATTCACCCCTCCACTTT	CASSELRGQPNNSPLHF
TRBV7-2	NA	TRBJ1-2	NA	TGTGCCAGCAGCTTAGGCACATCTAACTATGGCTACACCTTC	CASSLGTSNYGYTF
TRBV7-9	NA	TRBJ2-3	NA	TGTGCCAGCAGCCTTTTAGAGGGGGATACGCAGTATTTT	CASSLLEGDTQYF
TRBV29-1	TRBD2	TRBJ2-2	NA	TGCAGCGTTGGGGAGCGGGAGTTAACCGGGGAGCTGTTTTTT	CSVGERELTGELFF
TRBV20-1	NA	TRBJ2-7	NA	TGCAGTGCTACCCTCCGGGGGGAGCAGTACTTC	CSATLRGEQYF
TRBV7-2	NA	TRBJ1-4	once	TGTGCCAGCAGTTCCCGGGGCGAAAAACTGTTTTTT	CASSSRGEKLFF
TRBV6-5	NA	TRBJ2-5	NA	TGTGCCAGCAGTTACTCGCCGGGCGGCGGACAAGAGACCCAGTACTTC	CASSYSPGGGQETQYF
TRBV7-3	NA	TRBJ2-7	NA	TGTGCCAGCAGCCCAGCACCGGATGAATACGAGCAGTACTTC	CASSPAPDEYEQYF
TRBV7-6	TRBD2	TRBJ2-5	NA	TGTGCCAGCAGCTTATCGTCTAGCGGGAGAGGGGAGACCCAGTACTTC	CASSLSSSGRGETQYF
TRBV7-2	NA	TRBJ2-1	NA	TGTGCCAGCACTAGTTATGATGAGCAGTTCTTC	CASTSYDEQFF
TRBV19	NA	TRBJ1-1	NA	TGTGCCAGTAGTTCAGGGGTAGGCACTGAAGCTTTCTTT	CASSSGVGTEAFF
TRBV27	NA	TRBJ2-7	NA	TGTGCCAGCAGGCGGACTACAGGGGCCCCCTACGAGCAGTACTTC	CASRRTTGAPYEQYF
TRBV29-1	NA	TRBJ2-7	NA	TGCAGCGTCCGAGGGGCGGGCGAGCAGTACTTC	CSVRGAGEQYF
TRBV14	NA	TRBJ2-7	once	TGTGCCAGCAGCCAGAGCATAGAGGGGTTCTTCTCTCTTGGAAACGAGCAGTACTTC	CASSQSIEGFFSLGNEQYF
TRBV5-1	TRBD2	TRBJ2-2	few	TGCGCCAGCAGCGTGCCGGGGGGAAGAGTCGGGGAGCTGTTTTTT	CASSVPGGRVGELFF
TRBV7-3	NA	TRBJ1-1	few	TGTGCCGAACCGGGTGCGAACACTGAAGCTTTCTTT	CAEPGANTEAFF